This TCR beta chain stems from a study of response to subunit inactivated influenza vaccine. Overall study results and limits: Few additional T cells are recruited per seasonal influenza vaccination, authors suggested.

From the RT-PCR reads, TCRdb called clonotypes with MiXCR, one entry per CDR3 protein. The table records a few hundred thousand distinct CDR3 sequences, approximately 7.8% of them present only once. The CDR3 has 13 amino acids. V lost 6 bases and J 13 bases, leaving 19 bases between the germline ends. Germline V gives CDR1 LNHNV, CDR2 YYDKDF (reference sequence). This clonotype was seen a handful of times. Its antigen is unknown. The input for sequencing was PBMCs from blood, taken roughly 24 months after vaccination. The chain recombines TRBV15 with TRBJ2-1; a weak D match, TRBD1 (6 bases). This sequence originates from a man in his fifties or sixties who received an inactivated influenza vaccine. CDR3 nucleotides: TGTGCCACCAGGGTAAAGTCGACAGGACAACAGTTCTTC. It codes for CATRVKSTGQQFF.